The present T cell receptor beta chain was sequenced within a study of control samples from healthy donors and cancer patients. Worth noting for this clone: The same CDR3 is also encoded by other DNA sequences in this sample.

The CDR3 has 15 residues. The germline V gene encodes CDR1 SGHRS and CDR2 YFSETQ. Trimming removed 2 bases from V and 8 bases from J; junction bases left unmatched: 5. Sequencing used immunoSEQ multiplex PCR; TCRdb keeps in-frame clones, though not all of them. This table holds more than 70,000 clones, over 85% found once. The J gene is TRBJ2-2, the V gene TRBV5-1; 11 bases are a match to TRBD1. This clonotype was obtained from a man in his 60s with lung cancer. Material: PBMCs. CDR3 DNA: TGCGCCAGCAGCTTTAGGGACAGGGGGACTGGGGAGCTGTTTTTT. It codes for CASSFRDRGTGELFF.